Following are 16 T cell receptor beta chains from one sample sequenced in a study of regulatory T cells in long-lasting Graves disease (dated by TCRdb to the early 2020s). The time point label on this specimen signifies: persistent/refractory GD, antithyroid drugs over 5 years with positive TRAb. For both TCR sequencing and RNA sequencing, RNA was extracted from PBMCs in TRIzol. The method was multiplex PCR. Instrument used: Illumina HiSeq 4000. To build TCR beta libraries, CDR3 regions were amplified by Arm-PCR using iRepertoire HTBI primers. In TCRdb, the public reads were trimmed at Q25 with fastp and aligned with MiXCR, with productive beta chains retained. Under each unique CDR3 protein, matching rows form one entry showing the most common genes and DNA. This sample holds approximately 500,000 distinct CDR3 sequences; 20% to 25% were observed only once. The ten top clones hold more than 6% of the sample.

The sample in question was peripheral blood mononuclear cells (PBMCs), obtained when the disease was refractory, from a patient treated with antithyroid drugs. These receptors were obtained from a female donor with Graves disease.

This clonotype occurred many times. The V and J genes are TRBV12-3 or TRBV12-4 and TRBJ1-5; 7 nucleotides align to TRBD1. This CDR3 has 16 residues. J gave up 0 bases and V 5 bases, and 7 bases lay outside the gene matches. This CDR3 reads CASSMTGLYSNQPQHF. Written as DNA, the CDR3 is TGTGCCAGCAGTATGACAGGGCTATATAGCAATCAGCCCCAGCATTTT.

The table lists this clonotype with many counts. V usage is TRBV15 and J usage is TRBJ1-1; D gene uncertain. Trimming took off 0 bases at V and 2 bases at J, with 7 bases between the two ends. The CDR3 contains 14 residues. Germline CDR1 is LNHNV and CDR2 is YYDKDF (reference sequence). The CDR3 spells CATSREEKNTEAFF. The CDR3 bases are TGTGCCACCAGCAGAGAGGAGAAAAACACTGAAGCTTTCTTT.

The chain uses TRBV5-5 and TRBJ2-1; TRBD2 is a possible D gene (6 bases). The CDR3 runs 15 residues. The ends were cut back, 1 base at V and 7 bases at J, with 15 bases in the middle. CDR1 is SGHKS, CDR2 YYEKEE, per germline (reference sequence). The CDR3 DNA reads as TGTGCCAGCAGCTTGAATACGGGAGCGGGTAATGAGCAGTTCTTC. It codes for CASSLNTGAGNEQFF.

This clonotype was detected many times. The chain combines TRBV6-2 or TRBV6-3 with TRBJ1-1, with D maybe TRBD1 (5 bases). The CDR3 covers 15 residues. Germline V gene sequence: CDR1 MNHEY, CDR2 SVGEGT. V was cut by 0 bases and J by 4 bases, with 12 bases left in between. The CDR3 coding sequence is TGTGCCAGCAGTTACTCGATACCGGGGGGCACTGAAGCTTTCTTT. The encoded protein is CASSYSIPGGTEAFF.

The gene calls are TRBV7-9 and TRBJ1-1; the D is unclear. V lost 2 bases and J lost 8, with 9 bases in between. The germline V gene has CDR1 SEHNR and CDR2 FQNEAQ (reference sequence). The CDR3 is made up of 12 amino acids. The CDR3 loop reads CASSLSPKEAFF. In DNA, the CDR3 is TGTGCCAGCAGCTTATCCCCTAAGGAAGCTTTCTTT. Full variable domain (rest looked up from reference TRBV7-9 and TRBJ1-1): DTGVSQNPRHKITKRGQNVTFRCDPISEHNRLYWYRQTLGQGPEFLTYFQNEAQLEKSRLLSDRFSAERPKGSFSTLEIQRTEQGDSAMYLCASSLSPKEAFFGQGTRLTVV.

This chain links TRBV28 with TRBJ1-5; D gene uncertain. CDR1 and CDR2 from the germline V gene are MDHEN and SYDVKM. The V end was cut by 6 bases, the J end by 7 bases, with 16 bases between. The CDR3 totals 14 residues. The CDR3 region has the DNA TGTGCCAGCAGCCGAAGACTGGAGAGGCAGCCCCAGCATTTT. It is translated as CASSRRLERQPQHF.

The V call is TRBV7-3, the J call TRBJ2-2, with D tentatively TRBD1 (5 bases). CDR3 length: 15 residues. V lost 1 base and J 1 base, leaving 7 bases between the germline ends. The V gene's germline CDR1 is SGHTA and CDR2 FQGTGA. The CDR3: CASSLKGQNTGELFF. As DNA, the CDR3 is TGTGCCAGCAGCTTAAAAGGACAGAACACCGGGGAGCTGTTTTTT.

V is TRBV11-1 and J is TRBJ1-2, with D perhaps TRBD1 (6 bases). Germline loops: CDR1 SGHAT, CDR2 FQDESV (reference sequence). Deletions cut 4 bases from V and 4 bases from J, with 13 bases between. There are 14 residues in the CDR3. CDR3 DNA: TGTGCCAGCAGCTCCAGGACAGCCTCCTATGGCTACACCTTC. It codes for CASSSRTASYGYTF.

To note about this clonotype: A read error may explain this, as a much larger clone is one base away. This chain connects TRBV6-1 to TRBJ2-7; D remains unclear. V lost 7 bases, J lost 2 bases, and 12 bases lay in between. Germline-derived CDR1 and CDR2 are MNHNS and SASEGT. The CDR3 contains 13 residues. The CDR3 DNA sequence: TGTGCCAGCACGCGGCCGGAGACCTACGAGCAGTACTTC. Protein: CASTRPETYEQYF.

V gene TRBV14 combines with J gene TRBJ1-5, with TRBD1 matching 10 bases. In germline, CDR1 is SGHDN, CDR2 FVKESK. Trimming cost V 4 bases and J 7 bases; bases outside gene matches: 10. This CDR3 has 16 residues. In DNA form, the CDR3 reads TGTGCCAGCAGCCCCCGGGACAGGGGAGTATTACAGCCCCAGCATTTT. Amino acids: CASSPRDRGVLQPQHF.

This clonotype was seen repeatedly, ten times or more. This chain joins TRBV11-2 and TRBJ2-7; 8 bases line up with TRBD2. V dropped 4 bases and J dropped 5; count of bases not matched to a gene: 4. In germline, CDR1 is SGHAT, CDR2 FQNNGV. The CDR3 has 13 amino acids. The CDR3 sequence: CASSSGGWDEQYF. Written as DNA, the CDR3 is TGTGCCAGCAGCTCGGGGGGGTGGGACGAGCAGTACTTC.

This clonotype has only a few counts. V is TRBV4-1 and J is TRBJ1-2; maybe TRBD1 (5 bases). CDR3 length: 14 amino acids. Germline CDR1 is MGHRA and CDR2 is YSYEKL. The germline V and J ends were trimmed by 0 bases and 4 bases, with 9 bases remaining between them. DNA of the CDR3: TGCGCCAGCAGCCAAGATCCCGGGACCTATGGCTACACCTTC. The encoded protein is CASSQDPGTYGYTF.

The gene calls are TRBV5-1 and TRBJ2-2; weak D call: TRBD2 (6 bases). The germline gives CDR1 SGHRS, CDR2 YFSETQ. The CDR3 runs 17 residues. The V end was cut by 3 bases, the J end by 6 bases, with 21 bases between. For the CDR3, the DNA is TGCGCCAGCAGCTCCGTATTCGGGCTAGCGTCCGCCGGGGAGCTGTTTTTT. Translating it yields CASSSVFGLASAGELFF. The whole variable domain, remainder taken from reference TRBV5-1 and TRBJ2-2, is KAGVTQTPRYLIKTRGQQVTLSCSPISGHRSVSWYQQTPGQGLQFLFEYFSETQRNKGNFPGRFSGRQFSNSRSEMNVSTLELGDSALYLCASSSVFGLASAGELFFGEGSRLTVL.

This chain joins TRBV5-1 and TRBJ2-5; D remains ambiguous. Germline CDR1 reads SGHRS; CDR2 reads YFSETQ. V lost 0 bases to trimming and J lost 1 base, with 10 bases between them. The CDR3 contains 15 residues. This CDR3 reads CASSLVGVGQETQYF. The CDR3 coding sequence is TGCGCCAGCAGCTTGGTAGGAGTTGGCCAAGAGACCCAGTACTTC.

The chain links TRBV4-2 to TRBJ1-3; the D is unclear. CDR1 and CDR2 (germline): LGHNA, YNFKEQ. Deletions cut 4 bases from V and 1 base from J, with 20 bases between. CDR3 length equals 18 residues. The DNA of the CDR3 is TGTGCCAGCAGCCCGCGTATAGGAGTACAATCATCTGGAAACACCATATATTTT. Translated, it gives CASSPRIGVQSSGNTIYF.

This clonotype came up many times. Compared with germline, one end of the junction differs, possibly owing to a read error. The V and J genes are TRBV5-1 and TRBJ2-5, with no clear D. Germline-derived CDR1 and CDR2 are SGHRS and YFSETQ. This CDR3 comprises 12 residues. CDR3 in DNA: TGTGCCAGCAGTTGGGACCAAGAGACCCAGTACTTC. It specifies CASSWDQETQYF.